This note documents a single TCR beta chain sequence. Measured with immunoSEQ multiplex PCR; TCRdb has only the in-frame clones, and not every one. The table has 150,000 to 200,000 clones, around 90% seen once. The CDR3 extends over 14 amino acids. Germline V CDR1 and CDR2: SGHRS, YFSETQ. V lost 2 bases to trimming and J lost 7 bases, with 12 bases between them. This entry comes from a study of control samples from healthy donors and cancer patients. Sequenced: blood. The chain uses TRBV5-1 and TRBJ1-4; no firm D call. The clonotype was recovered from a woman in her forties or fifties in good health. Here the CDR3 DNA reads TGCGCCAGCAGCTTCGAGGGCGGTGGTGAAAAACTGTTTTTT. Protein product: CASSFEGGGEKLFF.